A single sample is the source of the 27 T cell receptor beta chains below, sequenced in a study of shared clonotypes between healthy human individuals. Assay: immunoSEQ multiplex PCR; the TCRdb copy retains only in-frame clones and omits some. The sample consists of about 2 million clones, around 95% of them appearing once. The specimen was naive CD4+ T cells sorted from blood. Documented subset: CD45RA+ positively selected. All receptors come from a young man in good health.

Of note for this clone: The identical CDR3 is also encoded by other nucleotide sequences in the sample. This chain joins TRBV7-2 and TRBJ1-1; 8 bases match TRBD1. CDR1 SGHTA and CDR2 FQGNSA come from the germline V gene. With V trimmed by 3 bases and J by 2 bases, 2 bases remained unmatched. CDR3 size: 14 residues. CDR3 in amino acids: CASSLDRVNTEAFF. In DNA, the CDR3 is TGTGCCAGCAGCTTGGACAGGGTAAACACTGAAGCTTTCTTT. Drawing the rest from reference TRBV7-2 and TRBJ1-1, the complete variable domain is GAGVSQSPSNKVTEKGKDVELRCDPISGHTALYWYRQSLGQGLEFLIYFQGNSAPDKSGLPSDRFSAERTGGSVSTLTIQRTQQEDSAVYLCASSLDRVNTEAFFGQGTRLTVV.

The chain carries TRBV4-1 and TRBJ2-1; 7 bases align to TRBD1. Germline values: CDR1 MGHRA, CDR2 YSYEKL. J gave up 4 bases and V 0 bases, and 9 bases lay outside the gene matches. The CDR3 loop spans 17 amino acids. For the CDR3, the DNA is TGCGCCAGCAGCCAAGATCAGACGGACAGGCCATACAATGAGCAGTTCTTC. Protein: CASSQDQTDRPYNEQFF.

The chain is built from TRBV1 and TRBJ2-1; TRBD2 is taken as the D call from the table, unchecked against the DNA. TRBV1 is marked as a pseudogene. This CDR3 comprises 14 residues. In nucleotides, the CDR3 is TGCACCGGGCGACTAGCGGGGGGGCCGAATGAGCAGTTCTTC. Encoded protein: CTGRLAGGPNEQFF.

The chain recombines TRBV30 with TRBJ1-5; D remains unclear. From germline, CDR1 is GTSNPN and CDR2 SVGIG (reference sequence). CDR3 length equals 14 residues. V lost 0 bases, J lost 6 bases, and 12 bases lay in between. The chain's CDR3 is CAWSVQSGSQPQHF. The DNA for the CDR3 is TGTGCCTGGAGTGTACAGTCGGGCAGTCAGCCCCAGCATTTT.

The V gene is TRBV9, the J gene TRBJ2-2, with D possibly TRBD2 on 6 matching bases. Germline V gives CDR1 SGDLS, CDR2 YYNGEE. Trimming removed 1 base at V and 2 bases at J, with 15 bases between. CDR3 length: 17 residues. This CDR3 reads CASSVKYGGINTGELFF. The CDR3 nucleotides are TGTGCCAGCAGCGTAAAGTACGGGGGAATAAACACCGGGGAGCTGTTTTTT.

The rearrangement links TRBV2 to TRBJ1-1; 9 nucleotides agree with TRBD1. The CDR3 runs to 14 residues. J gave up 6 bases and V 6 bases, and 8 bases lay outside the gene matches. Germline assignment: CDR1 SNHLY and CDR2 FYNNEI. CDR3 bases: TGTGCCAGCAGCAGTACAGGGGGCGACGCTGAAGCTTTCTTT. This encodes CASSSTGGDAEAFF.

V gene TRBV19 combines with J gene TRBJ1-5, with D possibly being TRBD1 (6 bases). CDR1 and CDR2 from the germline V gene are LNHDA and SQIVND (reference sequence). V gave up 3 bases and J gave up 1 base, with 16 bases separating them. CDR3 length: 17 amino acids. CDR3 sequence: CASSMVTGHLSNQPQHF. The DNA of the CDR3 is TGTGCCAGTAGTATGGTCACAGGGCATTTGAGCAATCAGCCCCAGCATTTT. The complete variable domain, with remaining parts taken from reference TRBV19 and TRBJ1-5, reads DGGITQSPKYLFRKEGQNVTLSCEQNLNHDAMYWYRQDPGQGLRLIYYSQIVNDFQKGDIAEGYSVSREKKESFPLTVTSAQKNPTAFYLCASSMVTGHLSNQPQHFGDGTRLSIL.

About this clone itself: At the DNA level, this CDR3 is encoded by other sequences in the same sample as well. The rearrangement uses TRBV5-4 and TRBJ1-1; no clear D. Trimming removed 5 bases from V and 1 base from J, with 15 bases in between. The CDR3 runs 15 residues. Germline V gene data show CDR1 as SGHNT and CDR2 as YYREEE (reference sequence). The CDR3 nucleotides read TGTGCCAGCAGTCCACCCGGTGAGAGGAACACTGAAGCTTTCTTT. Its translation: CASSPPGERNTEAFF.

The chain carries TRBV2 and TRBJ2-1; 7 bases map to TRBD1. The junction had 2 bases not matched to a gene; V was cut back by 6 bases and J by 0 bases. The CDR3 contains 14 residues. Germline CDR1 is SNHLY and CDR2 is FYNNEI. CDR3 in DNA: TGTGCCAGCAGCCGGGACAGCTCCTACAATGAGCAGTTCTTC. The encoded protein is CASSRDSSYNEQFF.

V gene TRBV30 combines with J gene TRBJ1-4; no clear D gene. CDR1 is GTSNPN and CDR2 is SVGIG in the germline V gene (reference sequence). This CDR3 comprises 15 residues. The ends were cut back, 1 base at V and 3 bases at J, with 12 bases in the middle. The CDR3 DNA reads as TGTGCCTGGAGTGCGGAGAGCACCTCTAATGAAAAACTGTTTTTT. Translation gives CAWSAESTSNEKLFF.

This rearrangement joins TRBV5-4 to TRBJ2-2; 9 positions agree with TRBD2. Trimming at V came to 1 base and at J to 4 bases, leaving 5 bases not matched to a gene. The CDR3 consists of 16 residues. Germline CDR1 and CDR2: SGHNT and YYREEE (reference sequence). CDR3 DNA sequence: TGTGCCAGCAGCTTGCCGGGACTAGCATCCACCGGGGAGCTGTTTTTT. Translating gives CASSLPGLASTGELFF.

This clone has at least ten counts. The chain uses TRBV27 and TRBJ1-6; D remains unclear. CDR1 and CDR2 (germline): MNHEY, SMNVEV (reference sequence). Trimming removed 7 bases at V and 0 bases at J, with 10 bases between. The CDR3 loop spans 15 amino acids. The DNA of the CDR3 is TGTGCCAGCAATCGAGAGCCCTCCTATAATTCACCCCTCCACTTT. It translates to CASNREPSYNSPLHF.

V gene TRBV7-9 combines with J gene TRBJ2-1; TRBD1 or TRBD2 may be the D gene (6 bases each). The germline CDR1 and CDR2 sequences are SEHNR and FQNEAQ (reference sequence). The length of the CDR3 is 16 residues. Trimming took 2 bases from V and 6 from J, leaving 17 bases between them. DNA of the CDR3: TGTGCCAGCAGCTTACTGGGGGGCAGGGAAGGCAATGAGCAGTTCTTC. This codes for CASSLLGGREGNEQFF. The variable domain in full, with the rest retrieved from reference TRBV7-9 and TRBJ2-1, is DTGVSQNPRHKITKRGQNVTFRCDPISEHNRLYWYRQTLGQGPEFLTYFQNEAQLEKSRLLSDRFSAERPKGSFSTLEIQRTEQGDSAMYLCASSLLGGREGNEQFFGPGTRLTVL.

This clone was detected a few times. Other DNA sequences in the sample encode the same CDR3. The chain recombines TRBV5-1 with TRBJ2-7; 10 bases map to TRBD1. This CDR3 is built from 16 residues. Germline trimming cut 0 bases from V and 1 base from J; bases unmatched to any gene: 4. From germline, CDR1 is SGHRS and CDR2 YFSETQ. In DNA, the CDR3 is TGCGCCAGCAGCTTGGTTCCGGGACAGGGGTCCTACGAGCAGTACTTC. Translating it yields CASSLVPGQGSYEQYF.

This chain connects TRBV5-1 to TRBJ2-4, with a possible D match to TRBD2 (5 bases). Germline lookup yields CDR1 SGHRS and CDR2 YFSETQ. Trimming removed 4 bases at V and 8 bases at J, with 13 bases between. The CDR3 runs 13 residues. The CDR3 reads CASSPSSRDIQYF. The CDR3 nucleotides read TGCGCCAGCAGCCCGAGTTCGCGGGACATTCAGTACTTC.

This chain links TRBV29-1 with TRBJ2-4, with a weak D call TRBD1 (7 bases). The CDR3 sequence is 14 residues long. The ends were cut back, 1 base at V and 5 bases at J, with 12 bases in the middle. The germline V gene has CDR1 SQVTM and CDR2 ANQGSEA. Here the CDR3 reads CSVEGQGGQNIQYF. The CDR3 nucleotides read TGCAGCGTTGAAGGGCAGGGGGGCCAAAACATTCAGTACTTC.

DNA of the CDR3: TGTGCCAGCAGCCCCCGTGGGGGGAAGAGCTCCTACAATGAGCAGTTCTTC. Protein sequence: CASSPRGGKSSYNEQFF. The chain carries TRBV14 and TRBJ2-1; the D gene is possibly TRBD2 (6 bases). Germline loops: CDR1 SGHDN, CDR2 FVKESK. This CDR3 region has 17 residues. The germline V and J ends were trimmed by 4 bases and 0 bases, with 16 bases remaining between them.

The rearrangement links TRBV7-9 to TRBJ2-3; D not certain. Germline-derived CDR1 and CDR2 are SEHNR and FQNEAQ (reference sequence). The germline V and J ends were trimmed by 5 bases and 5 bases, with 8 bases remaining between them. This CDR3 is built from 12 residues. CDR3 in amino acids: CASSVGLDTQYF. The CDR3 coding sequence is TGTGCCAGCAGCGTCGGCCTAGATACGCAGTATTTT.

J is TRBJ1-5 and V is TRBV15, with 7 bases lining up with TRBD1. The J segment lost 1 base and the V segment lost 1 base, leaving 4 bases of the junction unmatched. The CDR3 spans 16 residues. In germline, CDR1 is LNHNV, CDR2 YYDKDF (reference sequence). CDR3 loop: CATSRGGTESNQPQHF. The DNA of the CDR3 is TGTGCCACCAGCAGAGGGGGGACAGAGAGCAATCAGCCCCAGCATTTT.

The chain employs TRBV28 and TRBJ2-5, with 7 bases identical to TRBD2. The germline CDR1 and CDR2 sequences are MDHEN and SYDVKM. V lost 5 bases to trimming and J lost 5 bases; unmatched junction nucleotides: 2. The CDR3 is 12 amino acids. This CDR3 reads CASSRGGETQYF. The DNA of the CDR3 is TGTGCCAGCAGTCGGGGAGGGGAGACCCAGTACTTC.

The rearrangement joins TRBV7-2 to TRBJ2-1; 7 nucleotides agree with TRBD2. Germline values: CDR1 SGHTA, CDR2 FQGNSA. The CDR3 has 15 residues. Losses at the gene ends were 1 base for V and 0 bases for J; bases not matched to a gene: 0. Written as DNA, the CDR3 is TGTGCCAGCAGCTTAGGGGAGGGCTCCTACAATGAGCAGTTCTTC. Encoded protein: CASSLGEGSYNEQFF.

The CDR3 is CAWRNRESNQPQHF. CDR3 nucleotides: TGTGCCTGGAGGAATAGGGAAAGCAATCAGCCCCAGCATTTT. The chain recombines TRBV30 with TRBJ1-5; D gene uncertain. The V end was cut by 3 bases, the J end by 1 base, with 10 bases between. There are 14 residues in the CDR3. CDR1 GTSNPN and CDR2 SVGIG come from the germline V gene (reference sequence).

This clone appeared a single time. The rearrangement uses TRBV6-5 and TRBJ2-7; 8 bases are a match to TRBD2. In germline, CDR1 is MNHEY, CDR2 SVGAGI. There are 15 residues in the CDR3. J gave up 6 bases and V 6 bases, and 13 bases lay outside the gene matches. Here the CDR3 DNA reads TGTGCCAGCAGCCCCTCGGGAGCGGGAGTAGGCGAGCAGTACTTC. This encodes CASSPSGAGVGEQYF.

This chain connects TRBV11-2 to TRBJ2-7; D is possibly TRBD2 (6 bases). Germline assignment: CDR1 SGHAT and CDR2 FQNNGV. Between the trimmed V and J ends, which lost 4 bases and 3 bases, there was a span of 16 bases. The CDR3 has 15 amino acids. CDR3 in amino acids: CASSYRGSVYYEQYF. CDR3 in DNA: TGTGCCAGCAGCTACCGGGGGTCAGTCTACTACGAGCAGTACTTC. The variable domain in full, with the rest retrieved from reference TRBV11-2 and TRBJ2-7, is EAGVAQSPRYKIIEKRQSVAFWCNPISGHATLYWYQQILGQGPKLLIQFQNNGVVDDSQLPKDRFSAERLKGVDSTLKIQPAKLEDSAVYLCASSYRGSVYYEQYFGPGTRLTVT.

The chain has TRBV5-1 and TRBJ1-1; perhaps TRBD1 as D (5 bases). The CDR3 loop spans 16 amino acids. Germline V gives CDR1 SGHRS, CDR2 YFSETQ. The V gene lost 3 bases and the J gene lost 4 bases, with 19 bases spanning the gap. Here the CDR3 DNA reads TGCGCCAGCAGCTCCGGGGCGGGGAAATCGGGCACTGAAGCTTTCTTT. Its translation is CASSSGAGKSGTEAFF.

The rearrangement links TRBV7-8 to TRBJ2-1; TRBD2 is a possible D gene (6 bases). The CDR3 loop spans 15 amino acids. V was pared by 1 base and J by 5 bases, with 12 bases between. Germline V gene data show CDR1 as SGHVS and CDR2 as FQNEAQ. The CDR3 coding sequence is TGTGCCAGCAGCTTAGTGGGGGGACCTAACAATGAGCAGTTCTTC. Protein: CASSLVGGPNNEQFF.

The chain combines TRBV7-9 with TRBJ2-7; 9 positions match TRBD1. With V trimmed by 5 bases and J by 6 bases, 8 bases remained unmatched. There are 14 residues in the CDR3. Looked up from germline, CDR1 is SEHNR and CDR2 is FQNEAQ (reference sequence). The CDR3 loop is CASSLGDRESEQYF. The CDR3 DNA follows: TGTGCCAGCAGCCTCGGGGACAGGGAATCCGAGCAGTACTTC.